Each of the 14 T cell receptor beta chains below was sequenced from the same sample in a study of shared clonotypes between healthy human individuals. Libraries were prepared by immunoSEQ multiplex PCR; TCRdb keeps only in-frame clonotypes and omits some of them. The sample includes approximately 720,000 clones, about 92% seen only once; the top ten take more than 20%. Cells designated naive CD8 were CD45RO-negative and were positively selected for CCR7, with terminally differentiated effector memory CD45RA+ cells excluded. The sequencing sample was made of naive CD8+ T cells sorted from blood. The receptors here all came from a man aged 25-45 years in good health.

V gene TRBV9 combines with J gene TRBJ2-1, with TRBD2 as a possible D gene (6 bases). V shed 7 bases and J shed 7 bases, with 9 bases lying between them. Germline CDR1 reads SGDLS; CDR2 reads YYNGEE. The length of the CDR3 is 11 residues. The DNA for the CDR3 is TGTGCCAGCGGGGGGTCTAATGAGCAGTTCTTC. Its protein product is CASGGSNEQFF.

The CDR3 region is CASSVQEKLFF. The CDR3 nucleotides read TGTGCCAGCAGTGTTCAGGAGAAACTGTTTTTT. The chain links TRBV2 to TRBJ1-4, with D unresolved. The CDR3 length is 11 residues. Trimming took 4 bases from V and 11 from J, leaving 8 bases between them. The V gene's germline CDR1 is SNHLY and CDR2 FYNNEI.

Turning to this clone: This same CDR3 is encoded by further DNA sequences in the sample. V is TRBV14 and J is TRBJ2-7; D is unclear. The CDR3 runs 13 residues. Trimming shortened V by 2 bases and J by 2 bases, and 7 bases separated the two germline ends. In germline, CDR1 is SGHDN, CDR2 FVKESK. The CDR3 sequence: CASSQLGAYEQYF. The CDR3 nucleotides are TGTGCCAGCAGCCAACTAGGCGCCTACGAGCAGTACTTC.

V usage is TRBV29-1 and J usage is TRBJ2-7; 9 bases are shared with TRBD2. Germline-derived CDR1 and CDR2 are SQVTM and ANQGSEA. The CDR3 spans 14 residues. The V gene end was trimmed by 1 base and the J gene end by 6 bases; junction bases not matched to a gene: 7. CDR3: CSVEVPREGVEQYF. CDR3 sequence (DNA): TGCAGCGTTGAAGTACCGCGGGAGGGAGTCGAGCAGTACTTC.

The chain has TRBV7-6 and TRBJ2-7; D is undetermined. This CDR3 has 15 residues. Germline-derived CDR1 and CDR2 are SGHVS and FNYEAQ. V was trimmed by 2 bases and J by 3 bases, leaving 14 bases between them. CDR3 protein: CASSLSMGSVYEQYF. The CDR3 nucleotides are TGTGCCAGCAGCTTATCAATGGGATCTGTCTACGAGCAGTACTTC.

The rearrangement joins TRBV7-3 to TRBJ2-1; TRBD2 aligns across 9 bases. J lost 7 bases, V lost 6 bases, and 10 bases had no gene match. The CDR3 runs 15 residues. Per the germline V gene, CDR1 is SGHTA and CDR2 is FQGTGA. CDR3 DNA: TGTGCCAGCAGTTTTCTAGCGGGATCTGGAAATGAGCAGTTCTTC. It specifies CASSFLAGSGNEQFF.

The count of this clone is one. CDR3 residues: CASSQYWSGRTGELFF. For the CDR3, the DNA is TGCGCCAGCAGCCAATATTGGAGCGGGAGGACCGGGGAGCTGTTTTTT. V usage is TRBV4-1 and J usage is TRBJ2-2; 9 bases line up with TRBD2. With V trimmed by 2 bases and J by 5 bases, 6 bases remained unmatched. Germline assignment: CDR1 MGHRA and CDR2 YSYEKL. CDR3 length: 16 residues.

The genes are TRBV19 and TRBJ2-5; TRBD2 might be the D (6 bases). Trimming took 5 bases from V and 7 from J, leaving 14 bases between them. CDR3 size: 13 residues. Germline V gene lookup returns CDR1 LNHDA and CDR2 SQIVND (reference sequence). The CDR3 nucleotides read TGTGCCAGTAGTCCCCGGGCCGGGGGGACCCAGTACTTC. This codes for CASSPRAGGTQYF. Based on the CDR3 plus reference TRBV19 and TRBJ2-5, the full variable domain is DGGITQSPKYLFRKEGQNVTLSCEQNLNHDAMYWYRQDPGQGLRLIYYSQIVNDFQKGDIAEGYSVSREKKESFPLTVTSAQKNPTAFYLCASSPRAGGTQYFGPGTRLLVL.

The chain carries TRBV29-1 and TRBJ1-1, with a possible D match to TRBD1 (6 bases). CDR1 is SQVTM and CDR2 is ANQGSEA in the germline V gene. The CDR3 loop spans 13 amino acids. Trimming took 8 bases from V and 1 from J, leaving 14 bases between them. The CDR3 loop reads CSLLTGQNTEAFF. CDR3 bases: TGCAGCCTATTGACGGGACAGAACACTGAAGCTTTCTTT.

This clone was seen a few times. The chain couples TRBV4-1 to TRBJ1-5, with TRBD1 matching over 7 bases. The germline CDR1 and CDR2 sequences are MGHRA and YSYEKL. J lost 7 bases, V lost 0 bases, and 3 bases had no gene match. This CDR3 contains 14 residues. The CDR3 loop reads CASSQDPGGQPQHF. The CDR3 nucleotides read TGCGCCAGCAGCCAAGATCCAGGGGGACAGCCCCAGCATTTT.

The gene calls are TRBV2 and TRBJ1-1; perhaps TRBD1 as D (5 bases). The CDR3 loop spans 12 amino acids. Germline CDR1 is SNHLY and CDR2 is FYNNEI. V lost 3 bases, J lost 8 bases, and 10 bases lay in between. CDR3 sequence (DNA): TGTGCCAGCAGTGACGAAGGGGAAGAAGCTTTCTTT. Protein: CASSDEGEEAFF.

In its sample, this clone was seen many times. The CDR3 protein is CASSHRGGGQETQYF. In DNA form, the CDR3 reads TGTGCCAGCAGCCACCGAGGGGGGGGACAAGAGACCCAGTACTTC. The rearrangement uses TRBV13 and TRBJ2-5, with TRBD2 as a possible D gene (7 bases). The length of the CDR3 is 15 residues. Germline CDR1 reads PRHDT; CDR2 reads FYEKMQ (reference sequence). V was trimmed by 5 bases and J by 2 bases, leaving 15 bases between them.

This chain connects TRBV27 to TRBJ1-1; 9 bases are a match to TRBD1. CDR3 size: 15 residues. The V and J ends lost 5 bases and 0 bases, in that order; junction bases with no gene match: 4. In germline, CDR1 is MNHEY, CDR2 SMNVEV (reference sequence). For the CDR3, the DNA is TGTGCCAGCAGTAAAAACAGGGGGCTGAACACTGAAGCTTTCTTT. As protein: CASSKNRGLNTEAFF.

This chain joins TRBV4-1 and TRBJ2-7; no clear D gene. The V end was cut by 2 bases, the J end by 3 bases, with 14 bases between. The CDR3 totals 15 residues. Germline CDR1 is MGHRA and CDR2 is YSYEKL. The CDR3 sequence is CASSQSLLQYYEQYF. DNA for the CDR3: TGCGCCAGCAGCCAAAGCCTACTCCAATACTACGAGCAGTACTTC.